This is a list of T cell receptor beta chains from one sample in a study of response to subunit inactivated influenza vaccine. TCRdb reprocessed the RT-PCR reads via MiXCR and lists one record per CDR3 protein. The table shows over 450,000 distinct CDR3 sequences, with over 10% occurring only once. The sample consisted of PBMCs from blood, taken 45 days after vaccination. These TCRs come from a man in his fifties who received an inactivated influenza vaccine. The CDR3 runs from the conserved cysteine through the conserved F or W. D genes are given only for firm matches. Clone size, where shown, is once, few, many, or a class for clones that have expanded.

v_gene	abundance	j_gene	d_gene	CDR3aa	CDR3nt
TRBV5-1	.	TRBJ2-1	TRBD1	CASSLVGQTGEQFF	TGCGCCAGCAGCTTGGTAGGTCAGACAGGGGAGCAGTTCTTC
TRBV7-3	few	TRBJ2-1	.	CASSLDPNNEQFF	TGTGCCAGCAGCTTAGACCCAAACAATGAGCAGTTCTTC
TRBV20-1	once	TRBJ2-1	.	CSANPITGTGSYNEQFF	TGCAGTGCTAACCCTATAACCGGGACTGGCTCCTACAATGAGCAGTTCTTC
TRBV12-3/TRBV12-4	many	TRBJ2-4	.	CASSFLGHRRNIQYF	TGTGCCAGCAGTTTTTTGGGCCACAGGAGGAACATTCAGTACTTC
TRBV7-2	.	TRBJ2-7	.	CASSSTGLEQYF	TGTGCCAGCAGCTCCACAGGGCTCGAGCAGTACTTC
TRBV18	few	TRBJ2-7	TRBD1	CASSPFVVGGQDEQYF	TGTGCCAGCTCACCGTTTGTAGTAGGGGGCCAGGACGAGCAGTACTTC
TRBV27	few	TRBJ2-3	.	CASSPGQITDTQYF	TGTGCCAGCAGTCCTGGACAGATCACAGATACGCAGTATTTT
TRBV5-1	.	TRBJ1-4	TRBD1	CASGTGQPDINEKLFF	TGCGCCAGCGGAACGGGACAGCCGGACATTAATGAAAAACTGTTTTTT
TRBV27	many	TRBJ2-4	TRBD1	CASRRQGAVGAKNIQYF	TGTGCCAGCAGGCGACAGGGGGCGGTGGGGGCCAAAAACATTCAGTACTTC
TRBV6-1	.	TRBJ1-6	.	CASSEAHGPLHF	TGTGCCAGCAGTGAAGCGCACGGTCCCCTCCACTTT
TRBV29-1	.	TRBJ2-7	.	CSASRGADEQYF	TGCAGCGCCTCAAGGGGGGCTGACGAGCAGTACTTC
TRBV28	few	TRBJ1-2	TRBD1	CASSNRGYGYTF	TGTGCCAGCAGTAACAGGGGCTATGGCTACACCTTC
TRBV7-2	.	TRBJ1-2	.	CASSLGYFPQGGSYGYTF	TGTGCCAGCAGCTTAGGCTATTTCCCTCAAGGGGGTAGTTATGGCTACACCTTC
TRBV28	few	TRBJ2-7	TRBD2	CASSFPGVGGVIYEQYF	TGTGCCAGCAGTTTTCCCGGAGTTGGGGGGGTAATCTACGAGCAGTACTTC
TRBV5-1	.	TRBJ2-2	.	CASSLSAEGLTGELFF	TGCGCCAGCAGCTTGAGTGCGGAGGGCCTAACCGGGGAGCTGTTTTTT
TRBV11-3	few	TRBJ2-3	.	CASSFRAKGADTQYF	TGTGCCAGCAGCTTCAGAGCCAAAGGAGCAGATACGCAGTATTTT
TRBV20-1	.	TRBJ2-3	.	CSASPPRSDTQYF	TGCAGTGCTAGTCCACCGCGTTCCGATACGCAGTATTTT
TRBV9	.	TRBJ2-5	.	CASSVAVSGETQYF	TGTGCCAGCAGCGTAGCGGTCAGTGGGGAGACCCAGTACTTC
TRBV4-3	few	TRBJ2-1	.	CASSQELRGPQFF	TGCGCCAGCAGCCAAGAGTTGCGGGGACCCCAGTTCTTC
TRBV2	.	TRBJ2-7	.	CASSRGTGTLTDEQYF	TGTGCCAGCAGTCGGGGAACCGGGACCCTAACCGACGAGCAGTACTTC
TRBV12-3/TRBV12-4	few	TRBJ2-7	.	CASNQGGHLYEQYF	TGTGCCAGCAACCAGGGGGGACACCTCTACGAGCAGTACTTC
TRBV11-2	many	TRBJ2-1	.	CASTYPLVGLRLDEQFF	TGTGCCAGCACCTATCCCCTGGTGGGGCTTAGGCTTGATGAGCAGTTCTTC
TRBV4-2	few	TRBJ2-7	.	CASSQDTISYEQYF	TGTGCCAGCAGCCAAGATACTATCTCCTACGAGCAGTACTTC
TRBV12-3/TRBV12-4	many	TRBJ1-4	.	CASSPVGKGKLFF	TGTGCCAGCAGCCCCGTTGGCAAGGGAAAACTGTTTTTT
TRBV7-2	few	TRBJ1-2	.	CASSPRDINYGYTF	TGTGCCAGCAGCCCCAGGGACATTAACTATGGCTACACCTTC
TRBV30	.	TRBJ2-7	.	CAWSGQTPYEQYF	TGTGCCTGGAGTGGCCAGACCCCATACGAGCAGTACTTC
TRBV7-6	.	TRBJ2-7	.	CASSLSALGYYEQYF	TGTGCCAGCAGCTTATCCGCCTTAGGATACTACGAGCAGTACTTC
TRBV4-2	few	TRBJ1-1	.	CASSQGVGTEAFF	TGTGCCAGCAGCCAAGGCGTGGGCACTGAAGCTTTCTTT
TRBV12-3/TRBV12-4	.	TRBJ1-4	.	CASSPELRKEKLFF	TGTGCCAGCAGTCCCGAACTCCGGAAAGAAAAACTGTTTTTT
TRBV18	few	TRBJ1-1	.	CASSPIGQNTEAFF	TGTGCCAGCTCACCAATTGGACAGAACACTGAAGCTTTCTTT
TRBV7-9	few	TRBJ1-1	TRBD1	CASSLRNGQGSEAFF	TGTGCCAGCAGCTTGAGAAACGGACAGGGGTCTGAAGCTTTCTTT
TRBV15	few	TRBJ2-5	TRBD2	CATSRDYGSGGGGSETQYF	TGTGCCACCAGCAGAGATTATGGTAGCGGGGGGGGAGGTTCGGAGACCCAGTACTTC
TRBV5-6	.	TRBJ2-3	TRBD2	CASSGSGGAIVFPDTQYF	TGTGCCAGCAGCGGAAGCGGGGGGGCCATTGTTTTTCCAGATACGCAGTATTTT
TRBV15	many	TRBJ2-3	TRBD2	CATSRGQTSGVTDTQYF	TGTGCCACCAGCAGGGGACAGACTAGCGGGGTCACAGATACGCAGTATTTT
TRBV3-1	.	TRBJ2-1	TRBD2	CASSQGPMGGRNEQFF	TGTGCCAGCAGCCAAGGGCCTATGGGCGGGAGGAATGAGCAGTTCTTC
TRBV20-1	few	TRBJ1-5	.	CSAHSRGVRQPQHF	TGCAGTGCTCATAGTCGGGGCGTCAGACAGCCCCAGCATTTT
TRBV5-1	.	TRBJ2-7	TRBD2	CASSTSTSGRGYEQYF	TGCGCCAGCAGCACGTCGACTAGCGGGAGAGGATACGAGCAGTACTTC
TRBV7-9	many	TRBJ2-7	.	CASSSKTGYEQYF	TGTGCCAGCAGCTCTAAGACGGGCTACGAGCAGTACTTC
TRBV7-9	many	TRBJ2-3	.	CASSHRAEDTQYF	TGTGCCAGCAGCCACCGAGCGGAGGATACGCAGTATTTT
TRBV29-1	many	TRBJ2-7	TRBD2	CSVTGLAGVHEQYF	TGCAGCGTTACTGGACTAGCGGGAGTCCACGAGCAGTACTTC
TRBV12-3/TRBV12-4	many	TRBJ2-1	TRBD2	CASSLFSGGFRHNEQFF	TGTGCCAGCAGTTTATTTAGCGGGGGGTTCCGTCACAATGAGCAGTTCTTC
TRBV7-9	many	TRBJ1-2	.	CASSLGRDYGYTF	TGTGCCAGCAGCTTAGGGCGGGACTATGGCTACACCTTC